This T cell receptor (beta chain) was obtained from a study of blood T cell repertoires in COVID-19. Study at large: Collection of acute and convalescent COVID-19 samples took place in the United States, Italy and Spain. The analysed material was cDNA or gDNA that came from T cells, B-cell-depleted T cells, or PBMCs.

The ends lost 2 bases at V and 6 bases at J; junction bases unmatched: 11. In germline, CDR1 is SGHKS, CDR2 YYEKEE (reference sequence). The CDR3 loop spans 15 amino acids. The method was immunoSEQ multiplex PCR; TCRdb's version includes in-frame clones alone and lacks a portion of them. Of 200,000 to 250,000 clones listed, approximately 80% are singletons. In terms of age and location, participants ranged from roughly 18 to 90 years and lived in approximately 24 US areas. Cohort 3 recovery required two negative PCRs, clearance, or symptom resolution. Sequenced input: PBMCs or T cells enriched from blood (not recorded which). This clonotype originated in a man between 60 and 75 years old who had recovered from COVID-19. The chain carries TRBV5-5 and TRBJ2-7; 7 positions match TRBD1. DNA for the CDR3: TGTGCCAGCAGCTTCCTCCTACAGGGGCCCTCCGAGCAGTACTTC. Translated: CASSFLLQGPSEQYF.